These T cell receptor beta chains were read from a single sample in a study of blood T cell repertoires in COVID-19. Generated by immunoSEQ multiplex PCR, the TCRdb table keeps only in-frame clones and is missing some. The table has approximately 140,000 clones, approximately 81% seen once. The sequenced sample consisted of PBMCs or T cells enriched from blood (not recorded which). The receptors shown here come from a middle-aged man with acute COVID-19. CDR3s include the opening cysteine and the closing phenylalanine or tryptophan. The order of the fields is D gene, V gene, clone size, J gene, CDR3 DNA, CDR3 protein. D genes are given only for firm matches. Clone size is not always given. Where it is, it says once, few, many or a class for expanded clones.

d_call: TRBD2; v_call: TRBV29-1; clone_size: few; j_call: TRBJ2-2; cdr3_nt: TGCAGCGTTGGTGCGGGGGAAAACACCGGGGAGCTGTTTTTT; cdr3_aa: CSVGAGENTGELFF
d_call: -; v_call: TRBV6-2/TRBV6-3; clone_size: -; j_call: TRBJ2-7; cdr3_nt: TGTGCCAGCAGTTACAGGTTTCCTGGGCGCTACGAGCAGTACTTC; cdr3_aa: CASSYRFPGRYEQYF
d_call: -; v_call: TRBV19; clone_size: once; j_call: TRBJ1-1; cdr3_nt: TGTGCCAGTAGTATCATCCAGAAGAACACTGAAGCTTTCTTT; cdr3_aa: CASSIIQKNTEAFF
d_call: -; v_call: TRBV6-2/TRBV6-3; clone_size: once; j_call: TRBJ1-5; cdr3_nt: TGTGCCAGCAGTTACAGCGTCCGGTATAGCAATCAGCCCCAGCATTTT; cdr3_aa: CASSYSVRYSNQPQHF
d_call: -; v_call: TRBV9; clone_size: -; j_call: TRBJ2-3; cdr3_nt: TGTGCCAGCGGGAGCACCACAGATACGCAGTATTTT; cdr3_aa: CASGSTTDTQYF
d_call: TRBD2; v_call: TRBV27; clone_size: -; j_call: TRBJ2-5; cdr3_nt: TGTGCCAGCGGGGAAGCGGGGGCCCGGGAGACCCAGTACTTC; cdr3_aa: CASGEAGARETQYF
d_call: -; v_call: TRBV5-4; clone_size: once; j_call: TRBJ1-6; cdr3_nt: TGTGCCAGCAGCTTGGCAGGGGAGGGTTCACCCCTCCACTTT; cdr3_aa: CASSLAGEGSPLHF
d_call: -; v_call: TRBV6-7; clone_size: few; j_call: TRBJ2-1; cdr3_nt: TGTGCCAGCAGTTACATCCGGGGATCCTACAATGAGCAGTTCTTC; cdr3_aa: CASSYIRGSYNEQFF
d_call: -; v_call: TRBV19; clone_size: few; j_call: TRBJ2-1; cdr3_nt: TGTGCCAGTAGTATGGGCGGCGGAGGGCTCTCCTACAATGAGCAGTTCTTC; cdr3_aa: CASSMGGGGLSYNEQFF
d_call: TRBD2; v_call: TRBV6-4; clone_size: -; j_call: TRBJ2-3; cdr3_nt: TGTGCCAGCAGTGAAACGGGACTAGCGGGAGAAATAGATACGCAGTATTTT; cdr3_aa: CASSETGLAGEIDTQYF
d_call: -; v_call: TRBV14; clone_size: -; j_call: TRBJ2-7; cdr3_nt: TGTGCCAGCAGCCATTTCCAGGGATCTGGCTCCTACGAGCAGTACTTC; cdr3_aa: CASSHFQGSGSYEQYF
d_call: TRBD1; v_call: TRBV28; clone_size: -; j_call: TRBJ2-7; cdr3_nt: TGTGCCAGCAGTCCCTCCGGGACAGCTACCTACGAGCAGTACTTC; cdr3_aa: CASSPSGTATYEQYF
d_call: -; v_call: TRBV6-6; clone_size: few; j_call: TRBJ2-7; cdr3_nt: TGTGCCAGCAGTTACGGTCTAAATCGCTACGAGCAGTACTTC; cdr3_aa: CASSYGLNRYEQYF
d_call: -; v_call: TRBV18; clone_size: -; j_call: TRBJ1-6; cdr3_nt: TGTGCCAGCTCACCCGCGGGGCGCACTCGCGCTGATAATTCACCCCTCCACTTT; cdr3_aa: CASSPAGRTRADNSPLHF
d_call: TRBD1; v_call: TRBV9; clone_size: -; j_call: TRBJ1-6; cdr3_nt: TGTGCCAGCAGCGTCAGACCGGGACAGACAAATTCACCCCTCCACTTT; cdr3_aa: CASSVRPGQTNSPLHF
d_call: TRBD1; v_call: TRBV11-3; clone_size: -; j_call: TRBJ2-2; cdr3_nt: TGTGCCAGCAGCCACGTCCGGGACAGAAGGAACACCGGGGAGCTGTTTTTT; cdr3_aa: CASSHVRDRRNTGELFF
d_call: TRBD2; v_call: TRBV6-4; clone_size: -; j_call: TRBJ2-1; cdr3_nt: TGTGCCAGCAGGGAGGGACTAGCGGGGAACAGGGCTGAGCAGTTCTTC; cdr3_aa: CASREGLAGNRAEQFF
d_call: TRBD1; v_call: TRBV7-9; clone_size: few; j_call: TRBJ2-1; cdr3_nt: TGTGCCAGCAGCCAGGGGGCGCCGGGCAATGAGCAGTTCTTC; cdr3_aa: CASSQGAPGNEQFF
d_call: -; v_call: TRBV5-5; clone_size: -; j_call: TRBJ1-2; cdr3_nt: TGTGCCGGAGGGAGAAGCCAACCTCAACCCCTGTACTATGGCTACACCTTC; cdr3_aa: CAGGRSQPQPLYYGYTF
d_call: TRBD1; v_call: TRBV10-2; clone_size: -; j_call: TRBJ1-4; cdr3_nt: TGCGCCAGCAGTCTCCGGGACAGGGGTGAAAAACTGTTTTTT; cdr3_aa: CASSLRDRGEKLFF
d_call: TRBD2; v_call: TRBV27; clone_size: once; j_call: TRBJ2-5; cdr3_nt: TGTGCCAGCAGAAAAGCGGGGGGGACTTGGACCCAGTACTTC; cdr3_aa: CASRKAGGTWTQYF
d_call: -; v_call: TRBV4-1; clone_size: -; j_call: TRBJ1-1; cdr3_nt: TGCGCCAGCAGCCAAACTATAAACACTGAAGCTTTCTTT; cdr3_aa: CASSQTINTEAFF
d_call: -; v_call: TRBV13; clone_size: -; j_call: TRBJ2-1; cdr3_nt: TGTGCCAGCAGCCCCCGAGGGACACTCCGAGACAATGAGCAGTTCTTC; cdr3_aa: CASSPRGTLRDNEQFF
d_call: -; v_call: TRBV11-2; clone_size: -; j_call: TRBJ2-7; cdr3_nt: TGTGCCAGCAGCTGGGGCAGGTCAAACTACGAGCAGTACTTC; cdr3_aa: CASSWGRSNYEQYF
d_call: TRBD1; v_call: TRBV7-2; clone_size: once; j_call: TRBJ1-6; cdr3_nt: TGTGCCAGCAGCTTAGCAATGGGACAGGGAAATTCACCCCTCCACTTT; cdr3_aa: CASSLAMGQGNSPLHF
d_call: -; v_call: TRBV19; clone_size: -; j_call: TRBJ1-3; cdr3_nt: TGTGCCAGTAGTATAACCCTAATGGACAGCTCTGGAAACACCATATATTTT; cdr3_aa: CASSITLMDSSGNTIYF
d_call: TRBD1; v_call: TRBV24-1; clone_size: once; j_call: TRBJ2-5; cdr3_nt: TGTGCCACACAGGGGGAAGAGACCCAGTACTTC; cdr3_aa: CATQGEETQYF
d_call: -; v_call: TRBV14; clone_size: many; j_call: TRBJ2-7; cdr3_nt: TGTGCCAGCAGCCAAGGAACCCTCAGGTCCGAGCAGTACTTC; cdr3_aa: CASSQGTLRSEQYF
d_call: -; v_call: TRBV11-3; clone_size: -; j_call: TRBJ2-2; cdr3_nt: TGTGCCAGCAGCTTAGGGCTGAACACCGGGGAGCTGTTTTTT; cdr3_aa: CASSLGLNTGELFF
d_call: -; v_call: TRBV6-5; clone_size: -; j_call: TRBJ1-1; cdr3_nt: TGTGCCAGCAGGGGGGGAGGGAACACTGAAGCTTTCTTT; cdr3_aa: CASRGGGNTEAFF
d_call: -; v_call: TRBV7-6; clone_size: -; j_call: TRBJ2-1; cdr3_nt: TGTGCCAGCAGCCCTAGCGCGGGGGCCGCGGGGAATGAGCAGTTCTTC; cdr3_aa: CASSPSAGAAGNEQFF
d_call: TRBD2; v_call: TRBV4-1; clone_size: few; j_call: TRBJ2-7; cdr3_nt: TGCGCCAGCAGCCAAGAGACTAGCGGGAGCCAAACTTCATACGAGCAGTACTTC; cdr3_aa: CASSQETSGSQTSYEQYF
d_call: -; v_call: TRBV15; clone_size: -; j_call: TRBJ1-1; cdr3_nt: TGTGCCACCAGCAGGGCAGAGAACACTGAAGCTTTCTTT; cdr3_aa: CATSRAENTEAFF
d_call: -; v_call: TRBV19; clone_size: -; j_call: TRBJ2-1; cdr3_nt: TGTGCCAGTAGTATTACTAGAGATGGGGAGCAGTTCTTC; cdr3_aa: CASSITRDGEQFF
d_call: TRBD1; v_call: TRBV28; clone_size: -; j_call: TRBJ1-6; cdr3_nt: TGTGCCAGCAGAAAGGGACAGGAGATTTCTTATAATTCACCCCTCCACTTT; cdr3_aa: CASRKGQEISYNSPLHF
d_call: -; v_call: TRBV5-1; clone_size: -; j_call: TRBJ2-7; cdr3_nt: TGCGCCAGCAGCTTGGTTTCGGGGTTGGACGAGCAGTACTTC; cdr3_aa: CASSLVSGLDEQYF
d_call: TRBD1; v_call: TRBV19; clone_size: few; j_call: TRBJ2-5; cdr3_nt: TGTGCCAGTAGTGAGGCCAGGGGGCGCGGTGAGACCCAGTACTTC; cdr3_aa: CASSEARGRGETQYF
d_call: TRBD2; v_call: TRBV2; clone_size: -; j_call: TRBJ2-2; cdr3_nt: TGTGCCAGCAGGGAACTAGCGGGGGTTAGGGAGCTGTTTTTT; cdr3_aa: CASRELAGVRELFF
d_call: TRBD2; v_call: TRBV11-2; clone_size: -; j_call: TRBJ2-1; cdr3_nt: TGTGCCAGCAGCGAAGCGGGAGGGATAAACAATGAGCAGTTCTTC; cdr3_aa: CASSEAGGINNEQFF
d_call: TRBD1; v_call: TRBV19; clone_size: -; j_call: TRBJ1-5; cdr3_nt: TGTGCCAGTAGTCCAGAGACAGGGTTCTTGGTAGGCCTGGATCAGCCCCAGCATTTT; cdr3_aa: CASSPETGFLVGLDQPQHF
d_call: -; v_call: TRBV5-1; clone_size: once; j_call: TRBJ2-1; cdr3_nt: TGCGCCAGCAGCTCTGGATGGGGGCAGTACGATGAGCAGTTCTTC; cdr3_aa: CASSSGWGQYDEQFF
d_call: -; v_call: TRBV6-5; clone_size: -; j_call: TRBJ2-2; cdr3_nt: TGTGCCAGCAGTTACTTTAGCACCGGGGAGCTGTTTTTT; cdr3_aa: CASSYFSTGELFF
d_call: TRBD1; v_call: TRBV5-6; clone_size: -; j_call: TRBJ2-7; cdr3_nt: TGTGCCAGCAGCTTAGTGACAGGGAGCTCCTACGAGCAGTACTTC; cdr3_aa: CASSLVTGSSYEQYF
d_call: TRBD2; v_call: TRBV7-2; clone_size: -; j_call: TRBJ2-1; cdr3_nt: TGTGCCAGCAGCGGTTCCGGGACTAGCGAGGGTGAGCAGTTCTTC; cdr3_aa: CASSGSGTSEGEQFF
d_call: TRBD2; v_call: TRBV7-9; clone_size: -; j_call: TRBJ2-1; cdr3_nt: TGTGCCAGCAGCTTAGGGCAGGGGGTTTTGACTAGCGGGAATGTTGAGCAGTTCTTC; cdr3_aa: CASSLGQGVLTSGNVEQFF
d_call: -; v_call: TRBV28; clone_size: -; j_call: TRBJ1-2; cdr3_nt: TGTGCCAGCAGTTTATCGCAGAACTATGGCTACACCTTC; cdr3_aa: CASSLSQNYGYTF
d_call: TRBD2; v_call: TRBV11-2; clone_size: -; j_call: TRBJ2-5; cdr3_nt: TGTGCCAGCAGCTCTCAGGGGACTAGCGGAGAGACCCAGTACTTC; cdr3_aa: CASSSQGTSGETQYF
d_call: -; v_call: TRBV15; clone_size: few; j_call: TRBJ1-6; cdr3_nt: TGTGCCACCAGTCAGGGTTGGCCACCCCTCCACTTT; cdr3_aa: CATSQGWPPLHF
d_call: TRBD1; v_call: TRBV9; clone_size: -; j_call: TRBJ2-3; cdr3_nt: TGTGCCAGCAGCGCCGACAGGGCCACAGATACGCAGTATTTT; cdr3_aa: CASSADRATDTQYF
d_call: TRBD1; v_call: TRBV6-5; clone_size: -; j_call: TRBJ2-5; cdr3_nt: TGTGCCAGCAGCCTGGGACAGCCCCAAGAGACCCAGTACTTC; cdr3_aa: CASSLGQPQETQYF
d_call: TRBD1; v_call: TRBV27; clone_size: -; j_call: TRBJ1-1; cdr3_nt: TGTGCCAGCAGTTCCATCCGGGACAGCATGAACACTGAAGCTTTCTTT; cdr3_aa: CASSSIRDSMNTEAFF
d_call: TRBD2; v_call: TRBV15; clone_size: -; j_call: TRBJ2-1; cdr3_nt: TGTGCCACCAGCAGAGGCAGGAGGGCTCTAGCGGGAGGGTACAATGAGCAGTTCTTC; cdr3_aa: CATSRGRRALAGGYNEQFF
d_call: -; v_call: TRBV7-9; clone_size: -; j_call: TRBJ2-7; cdr3_nt: TGTGCCAGCAGCTTAGTGGTAGTCCCTTACGAGCAGTACTTC; cdr3_aa: CASSLVVVPYEQYF
d_call: TRBD1; v_call: TRBV29-1; clone_size: -; j_call: TRBJ2-3; cdr3_nt: TGCAGCGCCTCCGGGACAGGGGGTTATTGGACAGATACGCAGTATTTT; cdr3_aa: CSASGTGGYWTDTQYF
d_call: -; v_call: TRBV7-9; clone_size: once; j_call: TRBJ1-5; cdr3_nt: TGTGCCAGCAGCCCTGGAGAACAGCCCCAGCATTTT; cdr3_aa: CASSPGEQPQHF
d_call: -; v_call: TRBV28; clone_size: -; j_call: TRBJ1-4; cdr3_nt: TGTGCCAGCAGTTTCCGGGAAAAACTGTTTTTT; cdr3_aa: CASSFREKLFF
d_call: TRBD1; v_call: TRBV6-5; clone_size: once; j_call: TRBJ1-1; cdr3_nt: TGTGCCAGCAGACTCGGACAGGGGGCTTCTGAAGCTTTCTTT; cdr3_aa: CASRLGQGASEAFF